These 8 T cell receptor beta chains share one sample of origin, sequenced in a study of T cells in Graves' hyperthyroidism and ophthalmopathy. Template material for amplifying TCR beta CDR3 regions consisted of RNA transcripts. Initially, a first-round RT-PCR of the TCR CDR3 employed the HTBI primer set. TCRdb fed the multiplex PCR reads into MiXCR, producing one record per CDR3 protein. The sample has approximately 530,000 distinct CDR3 sequences; 15% to 20% are singletons. The sequencing input was blood. The receptors were gathered from a man aged 35-49 years with Graves' ophthalmopathy.

This clonotype was seen ten or more times. CDR3 in amino acids: CATSRDGSLGQSYGYTF. CDR3 nucleotides: TGTGCCACCAGCAGAGATGGGTCTCTAGGACAGAGCTATGGCTACACCTTC. The J gene is TRBJ1-2, the V gene TRBV15; maybe TRBD1 (6 bases). The CDR3 is 17 amino acids. The ends were cut back, 0 bases at V and 4 bases at J, with 18 bases in the middle. The germline CDR1 and CDR2 sequences are LNHNV and YYDKDF (reference sequence).

The rearrangement links TRBV7-9 to TRBJ2-2; tentatively, D is TRBD1 (5 bases). Germline V gene lookup returns CDR1 SEHNR and CDR2 FQNEAQ (reference sequence). Trimming removed 3 bases at V and 4 bases at J, with 12 bases between. The CDR3 totals 15 residues. The CDR3 protein is CASSFDSLLTGELFF. The DNA for the CDR3 is TGTGCCAGCAGCTTCGACAGTCTACTCACCGGGGAGCTGTTTTTT.

This clonotype was counted ten times or more. The chain carries TRBV28 and TRBJ1-2; 11 bases are a match to TRBD1. CDR3 size: 16 residues. The V gene's germline CDR1 is MDHEN and CDR2 SYDVKM. J lost 5 bases, V lost 7 bases, and 12 bases had no gene match. CDR3 nucleotide sequence: TGTGCCAGCATCACGGGACAGGGGGTATCGAATTATGGCTACACCTTC. Amino acids: CASITGQGVSNYGYTF.

This clonotype occurred many times. CDR3 DNA sequence: TGTGCCAGCAGTCCAACGACCGGGACCTATGAAGCTTTCTTT. Amino acid sequence: CASSPTTGTYEAFF. The chain carries TRBV12-3 or TRBV12-4 and TRBJ1-1; a weak D match, TRBD1 (5 bases). The V end was cut by 5 bases, the J end by 7 bases, with 17 bases between. The CDR3 is 14 amino acids.

This clonotype was seen only a few times. This chain connects TRBV29-1 to TRBJ2-7, with TRBD2 identical over 8 bases. The J segment lost 6 bases and the V segment lost 1 base, leaving 11 bases of the junction unmatched. Germline assignment: CDR1 SQVTM and CDR2 ANQGSEA. CDR3 length: 15 amino acids. The DNA of the CDR3 is TGCAGCGTTGAAGGGAGAAGCGGGAGCCTAGTCGAGCAGTACTTC. Its translation is CSVEGRSGSLVEQYF.

This clonotype was seen repeatedly, ten times or more. This chain uses TRBV29-1 with TRBJ2-7; D gene uncertain. The CDR3 contains 11 residues. In germline, CDR1 is SQVTM, CDR2 ANQGSEA. The V end was cut by 7 bases, the J end by 3 bases, with 10 bases between. DNA for the CDR3: TGCAGCGCTGCGCTGGGCTACGAGCAGTACTTC. As protein: CSAALGYEQYF.

The table lists this clonotype with many counts. V and J are TRBV11-2 and TRBJ2-7; possible D gene TRBD1, 5 bases. The CDR3 has 15 amino acids. V was trimmed by 2 bases and J by 2 bases, leaving 13 bases between them. The germline CDR1 and CDR2 sequences are SGHAT and FQNNGV. This CDR3 reads CASSLFQGNTYEQYF. The DNA of the CDR3 is TGTGCCAGCAGCTTATTCCAGGGCAACACCTACGAGCAGTACTTC.

J is TRBJ1-5 and V is TRBV19; D call uncertain. This CDR3 spans 14 amino acids. V dropped 4 bases and J dropped 5 bases, with 12 bases sitting between them. Germline V gene lookup returns CDR1 LNHDA and CDR2 SQIVND (reference sequence). The CDR3 nucleotides read TGTGCCAGTAGTAGGGCCAGCAGAGATCAGCCCCAGCATTTT. Amino acids: CASSRASRDQPQHF.